This is a list of T cell receptor beta chains from one sample in a study of T cell clonotyping in hematopoietic cell transplantation. Repertoires were generated with immunoSEQ multiplex PCR, while TCRdb's copy carries only in-frame clones and drops some. The sample carries roughly 14,000 clones, around 86% recorded once. The sample in question was PBMCs, obtained 100 days after allogeneic stem cell transplant. The receptors originated from a male patient aged 50 or older who had an allogeneic stem cell transplant from an unrelated donor, so T cells may come from the graft donor. Some clones in this sample may be carry-over from other donors' samples. CDR3s include the opening cysteine and the closing phenylalanine or tryptophan. The order of the fields is J gene, V gene, D gene, clone size, CDR3 protein, CDR3 DNA. The D gene is left open where the match is weak. Only some rows state a clone size, as once, few, many or a class for expanded clones.

>TRBJ1-2|TRBV5-1|-|once
CASTLTSGDTGGYTF
TGCGCCAGCACCCTGACCTCAGGTGACACAGGAGGCTACACCTTC
>TRBJ2-5|TRBV9|-|once
CASSPPDSTPETQYF
TGTGCCAGCAGCCCCCCCGACAGTACCCCTGAGACCCAGTACTTC
>TRBJ2-5|TRBV9|TRBD1|-
CASSGGQGVWETQYF
TGTGCCAGCAGCGGGGGACAGGGGGTATGGGAGACCCAGTACTTC
>TRBJ1-2|TRBV27|-|-
CASSPYSGTSYGYTF
TGTGCCAGCAGTCCGTACTCCGGGACCTCCTATGGCTACACCTTC
>TRBJ1-4|TRBV5-1|-|-
CASSLGGSNEKLFF
TGCGCCAGCAGCTTGGGGGGTAGTAATGAAAAACTGTTTTTT
>TRBJ2-3|TRBV4-3|TRBD2|-
CASSPGISGATDTQYF
TGCGCCAGCAGCCCCGGGATTAGCGGGGCCACAGATACGCAGTATTTT
>TRBJ1-5|TRBV30|TRBD1|-
CAWSTGQGFGQPQHF
TGTGCCTGGAGCACGGGACAGGGATTTGGTCAGCCCCAGCATTTT
>TRBJ2-7|TRBV5-1|TRBD2|-
CASSPGLAGAAYEQYF
TGCGCCAGCAGCCCCGGACTAGCGGGGGCCGCCTACGAGCAGTACTTC
>TRBJ1-2|TRBV19|-|-
CASSIRSYGYTF
TGTGCCAGTAGTATAAGGAGCTATGGCTACACCTTC
>TRBJ2-5|TRBV6-6|-|-
CASSYPPRETQYF
TGTGCCAGCAGTTACCCCCCAAGGGAGACCCAGTACTTC
>TRBJ2-1|TRBV6-6|-|-
CASSLEGSSYNEQFF
TGTGCCAGCAGTCTAGAAGGGAGCTCCTACAATGAGCAGTTCTTC
>TRBJ2-1|TRBV2|-|-
CASSDGDRGGWDEQFF
TGTGCCAGCAGTGACGGCGACAGGGGAGGGTGGGATGAGCAGTTCTTC
>TRBJ2-7|TRBV4-1|-|-
CASSQLGTPYYEQYF
TGCGCCAGCAGCCAGCTCGGGACTCCCTACTACGAGCAGTACTTC
>TRBJ2-1|TRBV6-5|TRBD2|-
CASRTGTSGRVEQFF
TGTGCCAGCAGGACCGGGACTAGCGGGAGAGTTGAGCAGTTCTTC
>TRBJ2-7|TRBV4-1|TRBD1|-
CASSPGQGGDYEQYF
TGCGCCAGCAGCCCGGGACAGGGAGGAGACTACGAGCAGTACTTC
>TRBJ2-1|TRBV6-1|TRBD2|-
CASSDGTSGGRQFF
TGTGCCAGCAGCGACGGGACTAGCGGGGGACGGCAGTTCTTC
>TRBJ2-7|TRBV6-5|-|once
CASIGDGGSYEQYF
TGTGCCAGCATAGGGGACGGTGGATCCTACGAGCAGTACTTC
>TRBJ1-2|TRBV4-1|TRBD1|-
CASSQGTGRYGYTF
TGCGCCAGCAGCCAAGGGACAGGGAGGTATGGCTACACCTTC
>TRBJ2-7|TRBV9|-|-
CASSVDRGYEQYF
TGTGCCAGCAGCGTAGATCGCGGCTACGAGCAGTACTTC
>TRBJ2-2|TRBV12-1|-|-
CASSGQGSNTGELFF
TGTGCCAGCAGCGGTCAGGGATCGAACACCGGGGAGCTGTTTTTT
>TRBJ2-4|TRBV6-5|-|-
CASGLSTSKNIQYF
TGTGCCAGCGGCTTAAGTACTTCCAAAAACATTCAGTACTTC
>TRBJ1-4|TRBV27|-|-
CASSLSGRFSEKLFF
TGTGCCAGCAGTTTATCGGGCAGGTTCAGTGAAAAACTGTTTTTT
>TRBJ1-1|TRBV11-2|-|-
CATGGQAEAFF
TGTGCCACGGGAGGGCAGGCTGAAGCTTTCTTT
>TRBJ2-1|TRBV6-1|TRBD1|-
CASSPDRGLYNEQFF
TGTGCCAGCAGCCCGGACAGGGGGCTCTACAATGAGCAGTTCTTC
>TRBJ2-3|TRBV29-1|-|-
CSVPINADTQYF
TGCAGCGTCCCTATTAATGCAGATACGCAGTATTTT
>TRBJ1-5|TRBV30|-|-
CAWARQINQPQHF
TGTGCCTGGGCTAGACAAATCAATCAGCCCCAGCATTTT
>TRBJ1-2|TRBV28|-|-
CASKARGWPGYTF
TGTGCCTCAAAAGCCAGGGGTTGGCCTGGCTACACCTTC
>TRBJ2-5|TRBV7-9|-|-
CASTPPGVETQYF
TGTGCCAGCACCCCCCCGGGGGTAGAGACCCAGTACTTC